A single sample is the source of the 21 T cell receptor beta chains below, sequenced in a study of T cell changes during pregnancy in multiple sclerosis. This table comes from immunoSEQ multiplex PCR, and its TCRdb copy is limited to in-frame clones, with some not included. The top ten hold about 0.57% of the sample, which has about 38,000 clones, approximately 90% seen once. This specimen consisted of CD4+ T cells from peripheral blood mononuclear cells, obtained before pregnancy. The receptor set was obtained from a female donor with multiple sclerosis, enrolled in a pregnancy study.

This chain uses TRBV21-1 with TRBJ1-2; the table gives TRBD1 as D, unverified against the DNA. TRBV21-1 is described as a pseudogene. CDR3 length: 15 residues. Written as DNA, the CDR3 is TGTGCCAGCAGCAAAAGGGACAGACATTTCTATGGCTACACCTTC. This translates into CASSKRDRHFYGYTF.

V usage is TRBV4-1 and J usage is TRBJ2-5; TRBD1 is a possible D gene (5 bases). This CDR3 spans 14 amino acids. With 5 bases removed from V and 7 bases from J, the gap between germline ends came to 17 bases. CDR1 and CDR2 from the germline V gene are MGHRA and YSYEKL. The CDR3 loop reads CASSGRPDQGTQYF. In DNA, the CDR3 is TGCGCCAGCAGCGGCCGGCCCGACCAGGGGACCCAGTACTTC.

The rearrangement uses TRBV14 and TRBJ1-1, with a weak D call TRBD1 (6 bases). Germline lookup yields CDR1 SGHDN and CDR2 FVKESK. Trimming shortened V by 4 bases and J by 3 bases, and 18 bases separated the two germline ends. The length of the CDR3 is 16 residues. The CDR3 is CASSRLLGARDTEAFF. The DNA of the CDR3 is TGTGCCAGCAGCCGATTACTGGGGGCGCGAGACACTGAAGCTTTCTTT.

V is TRBV5-1 and J is TRBJ2-3; D is undetermined. V was cut by 3 bases and J by 4 bases, with 12 bases left in between. The CDR3 totals 14 residues. CDR1 is SGHRS, CDR2 YFSETQ, per germline. The CDR3 is CASSSPELADTQYF. CDR3 DNA sequence: TGCGCCAGCAGCTCGCCAGAATTGGCAGATACGCAGTATTTT.

This sequence joins TRBV30 and TRBJ2-7; 7 bases map to TRBD1. The germline CDR1 and CDR2 sequences are GTSNPN and SVGIG (reference sequence). The V segment lost 0 bases and the J segment 2 bases; nucleotides outside the gene matches: 13. This CDR3 has 17 amino acids. For the CDR3, the DNA is TGTGCCTGGAGTGTACCGATAAGGACAGGACTCACCTACGAGCAGTACTTC. Protein product: CAWSVPIRTGLTYEQYF.

CDR3 residues: CASTEGGGNPQHF. CDR3 coding DNA: TGCGCCAGCACCGAGGGAGGGGGAAACCCCCAGCATTTT. The chain couples TRBV10-2 to TRBJ1-5, with D perhaps matching TRBD1 (6 bases). The CDR3 consists of 13 residues. Per the germline V gene, CDR1 is WSHSY and CDR2 is SAAADI. The V and J ends lost 7 bases and 10 bases respectively, with 17 bases between them.

The V and J genes are TRBV5-1 and TRBJ2-5; unclear D gene. The CDR3 has 15 residues. From germline, CDR1 is SGHRS and CDR2 YFSETQ. Between the trimmed V and J ends, which lost 0 bases and 4 bases, there was a span of 13 bases. The CDR3 protein is CASSLALLSRETQYF. The CDR3, as DNA: TGCGCCAGCAGCTTGGCCCTACTCTCGCGAGAGACCCAGTACTTC.

The chain carries TRBV5-1 and TRBJ2-5; 7 bases agree with TRBD1. With 4 bases clipped from V and 1 base from J, the junction kept 4 bases outside the gene matches. Germline-derived CDR1 and CDR2 are SGHRS and YFSETQ. This CDR3 is 14 amino acids long. CDR3 DNA: TGCGCCAGCAGCCTCAAGGGGGCCCAAGAGACCCAGTACTTC. Protein sequence: CASSLKGAQETQYF.

The rearrangement joins TRBV28 to TRBJ1-2; weak D call: TRBD1 (5 bases). This CDR3 region has 14 residues. Trimming cost V 2 bases and J 9 bases, with 16 bases left between them. CDR1 and CDR2 from the germline V gene are MDHEN and SYDVKM. The CDR3 protein is CASSLPEGRGSYTF. CDR3 in DNA: TGTGCCAGCAGTTTACCGGAGGGGCGAGGGAGCTACACCTTC.

This clone is a singleton in its sample. This chain links TRBV10-1 with TRBJ2-1, with TRBD2 identical over 8 bases. This CDR3 comprises 13 residues. J was trimmed by 6 bases and V by 6 bases; bases with no gene match: 4. CDR1 and CDR2 from the germline V gene are WNHNN and SYGVQD (reference sequence). The CDR3 DNA follows: TGCGCCAGCAGCATCGGGGGGGCCAATGAGCAGTTCTTC. Translating it yields CASSIGGANEQFF.

This clone was detected only once. The chain recombines TRBV4-3 with TRBJ1-6; TRBD1 is a possible D gene (5 bases). V lost 3 bases to trimming and J lost 0 bases, with 9 bases between them. Germline-derived CDR1 and CDR2 are LGHNA and YSLEER. The CDR3 runs 16 residues. The CDR3 DNA reads as TGCGCCAGCAGCCACGACAGCAGCTCCTATAATTCACCCCTCCACTTT. Its translation is CASSHDSSSYNSPLHF.

V gene TRBV21-1 combines with J gene TRBJ2-5; the D call in the table, TRBD2, was not verified against the DNA. TRBV21-1 is flagged as a pseudogene. The CDR3 is made up of 13 amino acids. CDR3 bases: TGTGCCAGCAGCAAGGGGGGCCAAGAGACCCAGTACTTC. Translated: CASSKGGQETQYF.

This chain connects TRBV5-1 to TRBJ1-5; the D is unclear. The germline V gene encodes CDR1 SGHRS and CDR2 YFSETQ. V shed 0 bases and J shed 3 bases, with 7 bases lying between them. The CDR3 is 14 residues long. In DNA form, the CDR3 reads TGCGCCAGCAGCTTGGATGCCTACAATCAGCCCCAGCATTTT. Its translation: CASSLDAYNQPQHF.

The chain is built from TRBV18 and TRBJ2-2; perhaps TRBD1 as D (5 bases). The CDR3 spans 16 residues. Trimming removed 4 bases at V and 0 bases at J, with 12 bases between. Germline values: CDR1 KGHSH, CDR2 LQKENI. CDR3: CASSLGQNANTGELFF. Written as DNA, the CDR3 is TGTGCCAGCTCACTGGGGCAGAACGCGAACACCGGGGAGCTGTTTTTT.

This chain uses TRBV6-6 with TRBJ1-1; tentatively, D is TRBD1 (6 bases). Between the trimmed V and J ends, which lost 6 bases and 1 base, there was a span of 9 bases. This CDR3 has 13 residues. Germline-derived CDR1 and CDR2 are MNHNY and SVGAGI (reference sequence). The CDR3 loop reads CASSLGGNTEAFF. CDR3 sequence (DNA): TGTGCCAGCAGCCTAGGGGGGAACACTGAAGCTTTCTTT.

The chain is built from TRBV7-8 and TRBJ1-2; D is unclear. From germline, CDR1 is SGHVS and CDR2 FQNEAQ. With 5 bases removed from V and 5 bases from J, the gap between germline ends came to 15 bases. The CDR3 is made up of 14 amino acids. CDR3 sequence (DNA): TGTGCCAGCAGCCCTGACCGAGGCGGGTATGGCTACACCTTC. Its translation: CASSPDRGGYGYTF.

V usage is TRBV2 and J usage is TRBJ1-3, with D unresolved. CDR1 and CDR2 from the germline V gene are SNHLY and FYNNEI. This CDR3 comprises 12 residues. V was pared by 6 bases and J by 16 bases, with 19 bases between. For the CDR3, the DNA is TGTGCCAGCAGACCTGACAACCACCCCAATTATTTT. This gives the protein CASRPDNHPNYF.

CDR3 region: CASSQTGLAGTDTQYF. CDR3 DNA: TGCGCCAGCAGCCAGACGGGACTAGCGGGAACAGATACGCAGTATTTT. The genes are TRBV4-1 and TRBJ2-3, with 13 bases identical to TRBD2. The V gene end was trimmed by 3 bases and the J gene end by 3 bases; junction bases not matched to a gene: 3. Germline CDR1 is MGHRA and CDR2 is YSYEKL. The CDR3 spans 16 residues.

In nucleotides, the CDR3 is TGTGCCAGCACCGGGGGGGGGCTTTACACCGGGGAGCTGTTTTTT. Protein product: CASTGGGLYTGELFF. The gene calls are TRBV12-1 and TRBJ2-2; the table names TRBD2, a call not compared with the DNA. TRBV12-1 is tagged as a pseudogene. The CDR3 loop spans 15 amino acids.

The chain is built from TRBV7-2 and TRBJ2-3, with 7 nucleotides matching TRBD2. The V segment lost 8 bases and the J segment 0 bases; nucleotides outside the gene matches: 5. Germline V CDR1 and CDR2: SGHTA, FQGNSA. The CDR3 contains 14 residues. The CDR3 DNA follows: TGTGCCAGCCTCAAACTAGCGAGCACAGATACGCAGTATTTT. Its translation is CASLKLASTDTQYF.

This clone was seen once. The chain joins TRBV30 to TRBJ2-3, with a tentative D call TRBD1 (5 bases). From germline, CDR1 is GTSNPN and CDR2 SVGIG (reference sequence). CDR3 length: 17 amino acids. Deletions cut 2 bases from V and 5 bases from J, with 23 bases between. The DNA of the CDR3 is TGTGCCTGGAGTCCTCGGCTGGGGCGACGGTTTGGAGATACGCAGTATTTT. Its protein is CAWSPRLGRRFGDTQYF.